Shown below are 31 T cell receptor beta chains from a single sample sequenced in a study of blood T cell repertoires in COVID-19. Using immunoSEQ multiplex PCR, the repertoire was profiled, and TCRdb retains in-frame clones only, with some absent. The sample carries approximately 270,000 clones, approximately 83% recorded once. The sequencing input was peripheral blood. These TCRs come from an elderly man with acute or convalescent COVID-19.

V and J are TRBV19 and TRBJ2-7, with D tentatively TRBD2 (6 bases). The CDR3 is 14 amino acids. The germline V and J ends were trimmed by 7 bases and 1 base, with 14 bases remaining between them. The V gene's germline CDR1 is LNHDA and CDR2 SQIVND (reference sequence). The CDR3 DNA reads as TGTGCCAGTATGGATCCGGGGGTATCCTACGAGCAGTACTTC. Translating it yields CASMDPGVSYEQYF.

The chain uses TRBV6-5 and TRBJ1-5; 8 nucleotides agree with TRBD1. This CDR3 is built from 15 residues. Germline CDR1 is MNHEY and CDR2 is SVGAGI. J was trimmed by 2 bases and V by 6 bases; bases with no gene match: 6. CDR3 sequence (DNA): TGTGCCAGCAGCGTACAGGGGGGAGGCAATCAGCCCCAGCATTTT. This sequence encodes CASSVQGGGNQPQHF.

The chain employs TRBV23-1 and TRBJ1-1; no reliable D call. TRBV23-1 is labeled an ORF, and its function is uncertain. V was shortened by 2 bases and J by 3 bases, with 10 bases between the two germline ends. This CDR3 has 14 amino acids. CDR3 DNA sequence: TGCGCCAGCAGTCAAGGCGGGCAGGACACTGAAGCTTTCTTT. Translating gives CASSQGGQDTEAFF.

This clone showed up just once. Written as DNA, the CDR3 is TGCGCCAGCAGTGAGCGGATAACAGTTCTGGGTACGCAGTATTTT. It yields the protein CASSERITVLGTQYF. The genes are TRBV10-1 and TRBJ2-3; no firm D call. V was pared by 2 bases and J by 8 bases, with 17 bases between. The CDR3 loop spans 15 amino acids. Per germline, CDR1 WNHNN and CDR2 SYGVQD (reference sequence).

The rearrangement links TRBV19 to TRBJ1-1, with a possible D match to TRBD1 (5 bases). The CDR3 is 13 residues long. Deletions cut 4 bases from V and 4 bases from J, with 10 bases between. CDR1 LNHDA and CDR2 SQIVND come from the germline V gene (reference sequence). In nucleotides, the CDR3 is TGTGCCAGTAGTAATATGGGGGGCACTGAAGCTTTCTTT. It yields the protein CASSNMGGTEAFF. Looking up the rest from reference TRBV19 and TRBJ1-1 gives the full variable domain: DGGITQSPKYLFRKEGQNVTLSCEQNLNHDAMYWYRQDPGQGLRLIYYSQIVNDFQKGDIAEGYSVSREKKESFPLTVTSAQKNPTAFYLCASSNMGGTEAFFGQGTRLTVV.

This clone came up a few times. V is TRBV7-3 and J is TRBJ1-4, with 7 bases aligning to TRBD1. This CDR3 has 15 residues. V was pared by 5 bases and J by 3 bases, with 6 bases of the junction left unmatched. From germline, CDR1 is SGHTA and CDR2 FQGTGA. The CDR3 here is CASSRSTGPNEKLFF. CDR3 DNA sequence: TGTGCCAGCAGCCGTTCGACAGGGCCTAATGAAAAACTGTTTTTT.

The chain couples TRBV28 to TRBJ1-1; D not resolved. Deletions cut 4 bases from V and 4 bases from J, with 19 bases between. The CDR3 is made up of 16 amino acids. From germline, CDR1 is MDHEN and CDR2 SYDVKM. In DNA, the CDR3 is TGTGCCAGCAGTTCATACAGTCTCCGCTTGGGCACTGAAGCTTTCTTT. Residues: CASSSYSLRLGTEAFF.

The CDR3 loop is CASRGGVTDTQYF. As DNA, the CDR3 is TGTGCCAGCAGGGGGGGGGTCACAGATACGCAGTATTTT. V usage is TRBV3-1 (or the pseudogene TRBV3-2) and J usage is TRBJ2-3; 7 positions agree with TRBD2. V shed 6 bases and J 2 bases; nucleotides not matched to a gene: 2. The V gene's germline CDR1 is LGHDT and CDR2 YNNKEL (reference sequence). The CDR3 has 13 amino acids.

In this sample, this clone turned up once. The chain carries TRBV28 and TRBJ1-5; 8 bases are shared with TRBD1. Per germline, CDR1 MDHEN and CDR2 SYDVKM. Trimming cost V 6 bases and J 7 bases; bases outside gene matches: 5. This CDR3 has 13 residues. CDR3 protein: CASRVRGRQPQHF. In nucleotides, the CDR3 is TGTGCCAGCAGAGTCAGGGGGCGGCAGCCCCAGCATTTT. Drawing the rest from reference TRBV28 and TRBJ1-5, the complete variable domain is DVKVTQSSRYLVKRTGEKVFLECVQDMDHENMFWYRQDPGLGLRLIYFSYDVKMKEKGDIPEGYSVSREKKERFSLILESASTNQTSMYLCASRVRGRQPQHFGDGTRLSIL.

This clone appeared once. The genes are TRBV5-4 and TRBJ2-7, with 7 positions matching TRBD1. CDR3 size: 14 residues. Germline V gene sequence: CDR1 SGHNT, CDR2 YYREEE (reference sequence). The V gene end was trimmed by 3 bases and the J gene end by 0 bases; junction bases not matched to a gene: 3. The CDR3 DNA sequence: TGTGCCAGCAGCTCACGGGACAGCTCCTACGAGCAGTACTTC. It specifies CASSSRDSSYEQYF.

The DNA for the CDR3 is TGTGCCAGCAGCTTGGATCTCCGGGACTATGGCTACACCTTC. Protein sequence: CASSLDLRDYGYTF. The rearrangement joins TRBV5-4 to TRBJ1-2; no clear D. CDR1 is SGHNT, CDR2 YYREEE, per germline (reference sequence). The CDR3 spans 14 residues. The V end lost 0 bases, the J end lost 3 bases, and 9 bases lay between the germline ends.

The J gene is TRBJ2-2, the V gene TRBV21-1; whether TRBD2, the table's D call, matches the DNA was not checked. TRBV21-1 is a documented pseudogene. The CDR3 spans 17 residues. CDR3 in amino acids: CASSTRGARGNTGELFF. The CDR3 DNA follows: TGTGCCAGCAGCACCCGGGGGGCCAGGGGGAACACCGGGGAGCTGTTTTTT.

Only a few counts were recorded for this clone. V is TRBV19 and J is TRBJ2-7; 11 nucleotides line up with TRBD1. J was trimmed by 2 bases and V by 5 bases; bases with no gene match: 5. Germline-derived CDR1 and CDR2 are LNHDA and SQIVND (reference sequence). The CDR3 runs to 15 residues. The CDR3 DNA reads as TGTGCCAGTAGTTTCCGGGACAGGGGGGCCTACGAGCAGTACTTC. Encoded protein: CASSFRDRGAYEQYF.

This clone appeared once. The chain links TRBV28 to TRBJ1-6, with TRBD1 matching over 7 bases. The CDR3 contains 12 residues. V shed 4 bases, J shed 13 bases, and the junction held 4 bases outside the gene matches. Germline V gives CDR1 MDHEN, CDR2 SYDVKM. The CDR3 region is CASSWAGGPLHF. In nucleotides, the CDR3 is TGTGCCAGCAGTTGGGCAGGGGGGCCCCTCCACTTT. The full variable domain, completed using reference TRBV28 and TRBJ1-6, is DVKVTQSSRYLVKRTGEKVFLECVQDMDHENMFWYRQDPGLGLRLIYFSYDVKMKEKGDIPEGYSVSREKKERFSLILESASTNQTSMYLCASSWAGGPLHFGNGTRLTVT.

The chain recombines TRBV28 with TRBJ1-6, with 8 nucleotides matching TRBD1. The germline V gene has CDR1 MDHEN and CDR2 SYDVKM. V lost 8 bases and J lost 0; bases outside the gene matches: 3. The CDR3 consists of 15 residues. The CDR3 nucleotides read TGTGCCAGCGGGACAGGATCCTCCTATAATTCACCCCTCCACTTT. Amino acids: CASGTGSSYNSPLHF.

The chain carries TRBV2 and TRBJ2-3; 9 bases match TRBD1. The V segment lost 7 bases and the J segment 2 bases; nucleotides outside the gene matches: 7. The germline CDR1 and CDR2 sequences are SNHLY and FYNNEI. The CDR3 is 15 amino acids. The CDR3 DNA is TGTGCCAGCATCGACCGGGACAGGGACACAGATACGCAGTATTTT. Translation gives CASIDRDRDTDTQYF.

The chain recombines TRBV19 with TRBJ2-7; maybe TRBD1 (6 bases). Germline CDR1 reads LNHDA; CDR2 reads SQIVND (reference sequence). V lost 2 bases to trimming and J lost 2 bases, with 10 bases between them. The CDR3 length is 14 residues. CDR3 in amino acids: CASSIPGHTYEQYF. The CDR3 DNA is TGTGCCAGTAGTATACCGGGACATACCTACGAGCAGTACTTC.

This clone was counted between two and nine times. The chain has TRBV6-1 and TRBJ1-3; D gene unclear. V lost 4 bases to trimming and J lost 1 base, with 14 bases between them. Germline V CDR1 and CDR2: MNHNS, SASEGT. This CDR3 comprises 16 residues. Here the CDR3 DNA reads TGTGCCAGCAGTGGAGCGGCCGCCAAGTCTGGAAACACCATATATTTT. It encodes CASSGAAAKSGNTIYF.

J is TRBJ1-4 and V is TRBV4-1; 9 bases fit TRBD1. Losses at the gene ends were 6 bases for V and 7 bases for J; bases not matched to a gene: 9. CDR3 length equals 15 residues. Germline V CDR1 and CDR2: MGHRA, YSYEKL. The CDR3 here is CASSRGGTGSEKLFF. CDR3 nucleotides: TGCGCCAGCAGTCGGGGGGGGACAGGGTCTGAAAAACTGTTTTTT.

The chain is built from TRBV23-1 and TRBJ2-7; D might be TRBD2 (5 bases). TRBV23-1 is placed among ORFs of uncertain function. The ends were cut back, 8 bases at V and 5 bases at J, with 16 bases in the middle. This CDR3 contains 13 residues. The DNA of the CDR3 is TGCGCCAGCTACGGACTCCTTCCGCACGAGCAGTACTTC. Its protein product is CASYGLLPHEQYF.

The J gene is TRBJ1-4, the V gene TRBV5-1, with 11 bases that match TRBD1. This CDR3 comprises 14 residues. The germline V gene has CDR1 SGHRS and CDR2 YFSETQ. V gave up 2 bases and J gave up 7 bases; unmatched junction bases: 1. For the CDR3, the DNA is TGCGCCAGCAGCTTTGGACAGGGGGCTGAAAAACTGTTTTTT. This translates into CASSFGQGAEKLFF.

The rearrangement joins TRBV12-5 to TRBJ2-1, with 10 bases that match TRBD2. The CDR3 totals 16 residues. Germline V gives CDR1 LGHNT, CDR2 FRNRAP. With 1 base clipped from V and 6 bases from J, the junction kept 6 bases outside the gene matches. The CDR3 here is CASGLGTSGVFNEQFF. The CDR3 bases are TGTGCTAGTGGTTTGGGGACTAGCGGCGTTTTCAATGAGCAGTTCTTC.

This clone was detected only a few times. J is TRBJ1-2 and V is TRBV7-9; maybe TRBD1 (6 bases). This CDR3 is built from 14 residues. Germline V gives CDR1 SEHNR, CDR2 FQNEAQ (reference sequence). Trimming removed 7 bases from V and 2 bases from J, with 14 bases in between. This CDR3 is CASTEGQFNYGYTF. The CDR3 DNA follows: TGTGCCAGCACCGAAGGACAGTTCAACTATGGCTACACCTTC.

J is TRBJ1-2 and V is TRBV2; D is perhaps TRBD1 (6 bases). The CDR3 runs to 16 residues. V was clipped by 5 bases and J by 4 bases, with 20 bases between them. Germline CDR1 reads SNHLY; CDR2 reads FYNNEI. The CDR3 bases are TGTGCCAGCAGTCCGAGAAACAGGGTTCGGGGCTATGGCTACACCTTC. Its protein is CASSPRNRVRGYGYTF.

The chain combines TRBV2 with TRBJ1-5; TRBD1 is a possible D gene (6 bases). The length of the CDR3 is 14 residues. V was cut by 2 bases and J by 3 bases, with 8 bases left in between. Germline loops: CDR1 SNHLY, CDR2 FYNNEI. CDR3 nucleotides: TGTGCCAGCAGTGAACAGGGGCTCAATCAGCCCCAGCATTTT. Its translation is CASSEQGLNQPQHF. The full variable domain, its missing parts supplied by reference TRBV2 and TRBJ1-5, is EPEVTQTPSHQVTQMGQEVILRCVPISNHLYFYWYRQILGQKVEFLVSFYNNEISEKSEIFDDQFSVERPDGSNFTLKIRSTKLEDSAMYFCASSEQGLNQPQHFGDGTRLSIL.

The gene calls are TRBV25-1 and TRBJ1-5, with D maybe TRBD1 (6 bases). V lost 4 bases, J lost 3 bases, and 13 bases lay in between. The germline gives CDR1 MGHDK, CDR2 SYGVNS. The CDR3 sequence is 15 residues long. CDR3 residues: CASSAPDRFNQPQHF. The DNA of the CDR3 is TGTGCCAGCAGTGCCCCAGACAGGTTCAATCAGCCCCAGCATTTT.

V is TRBV6-5 and J is TRBJ1-3, with D possibly matching TRBD1 (6 bases). From germline, CDR1 is MNHEY and CDR2 SVGAGI. The CDR3 is made up of 14 amino acids. Trimming took 4 bases from V and 3 from J, leaving 10 bases between them. The CDR3, as DNA: TGTGCCAGCAGTTTGGGGGCGGGTGGAAACACCATATATTTT. Encoded protein: CASSLGAGGNTIYF.

The chain carries TRBV11-2 and TRBJ2-7; possible D gene TRBD1, 6 bases. V lost 5 bases and J lost 6, with 17 bases in between. CDR1 is SGHAT, CDR2 FQNNGV, per germline. The CDR3 sequence is 14 residues long. The CDR3 nucleotides read TGTGCCAGCAGCCCCAAGTGGGGGCGAGGCGAGCAGTACTTC. The encoded protein is CASSPKWGRGEQYF. The full variable domain, its missing parts supplied by reference TRBV11-2 and TRBJ2-7, is EAGVAQSPRYKIIEKRQSVAFWCNPISGHATLYWYQQILGQGPKLLIQFQNNGVVDDSQLPKDRFSAERLKGVDSTLKIQPAKLEDSAVYLCASSPKWGRGEQYFGPGTRLTVT.

The chain combines TRBV5-4 with TRBJ2-7; D is possibly TRBD1 (5 bases). The CDR3 runs to 14 residues. The germline V and J ends were trimmed by 1 base and 3 bases, with 11 bases remaining between them. From germline, CDR1 is SGHNT and CDR2 YYREEE (reference sequence). For the CDR3, the DNA is TGTGCCAGCAGCTTGTTAGGGGCGGACTACGAGCAGTACTTC. It codes for CASSLLGADYEQYF.

This chain uses TRBV24-1 with TRBJ2-3; 13 bases agree with TRBD2. The trim removed 3 bases at V and 4 bases at J, leaving 3 bases unmatched. The CDR3 totals 16 residues. Germline values: CDR1 KGHDR, CDR2 SFDVKD. In DNA, the CDR3 is TGTGCCACCAGTGATCCCGGGACTAGCGGGGCAGATACGCAGTATTTT. This sequence encodes CATSDPGTSGADTQYF.

The chain employs TRBV19 and TRBJ1-1; 8 nucleotides align to TRBD1. V dropped 10 bases and J dropped 3; count of bases not matched to a gene: 13. The CDR3 has 15 amino acids. The germline V gene encodes CDR1 LNHDA and CDR2 SQIVND (reference sequence). CDR3 DNA sequence: TGTGCCACCGACGGAGGGACAGGCTGGGACACTGAAGCTTTCTTT. Its translation is CATDGGTGWDTEAFF.